The clone carrying this T cell receptor (delta chain) occurred a few times. This probably arose from a read error, given a far larger clone one base away. Other DNA sequences in this specimen translate into the identical CDR3. The CDR3 is 16 residues long. Looked up from germline, CDR1 is TSWWSYY and CDR2 is QGS. V lost 3 bases and J lost 2, with 16 bases in between. Both TRG and TRD chains were sequenced from each sorted sample. TCRdb re-called clones from the multiplex PCR reads using CATT. The data show 90,000 to 95,000 delta-chain clones, roughly 0.9% seen once. The data originate from a study of γδ T cells in repeated Plasmodium falciparum infection. Gammadelta T cells were flow-sorted from PBMC into Vgamma9/Vdelta2+ and Vdelta2-negative populations for bulk analysis.

The sequenced sample was gamma-delta T cells from blood. The J gene is TRDJ1, the V gene TRDV1, with D possibly matching TRDD3 (6 bases). The sequence came from a pool of human donors (malaria-infected and uninfected, not separated). DNA of the CDR3: TGTGCTCTTGGGGATCTAGGGGATTTCATTACCGATAAACTCATCTTT. This codes for CALGDLGDFITDKLIF.